The 28 T cell receptor beta chains in this list originate from one sample, sequenced in a study of cytomegalovirus exposure and HLA in healthy donors. With 60 Vbeta and 13 Jbeta primers, the PCR was carried out. Repertoires were generated with immunoSEQ multiplex PCR, while TCRdb's copy carries only in-frame clones and drops some. In all, the sample yields 95,000 to 150,000 clones. The material sequenced was PBMCs. Receptors were obtained from a man aged 18 to 30 in good health and CMV-seronegative.

The chain is built from TRBV10-1 and TRBJ1-1; D gene uncertain. The ends were cut back, 3 bases at V and 1 base at J, with 9 bases in the middle. This CDR3 comprises 14 residues. CDR1 WNHNN and CDR2 SYGVQD come from the germline V gene (reference sequence). CDR3 coding DNA: TGCGCCAGCAGTGAATCGGTAGCGAACACTGAAGCTTTCTTT. The encoded protein is CASSESVANTEAFF.

CDR3 region: CASSPQGAGYTF. DNA of the CDR3: TGTGCCAGCAGTCCACAGGGGGCTGGCTACACCTTC. The chain employs TRBV5-8 and TRBJ1-2; 9 nucleotides align to TRBD1. Germline-derived CDR1 and CDR2 are SGHTS and YDEGEE. The V and J ends lost 5 bases and 7 bases, in that order; junction bases with no gene match: 3. The CDR3 sequence is 12 residues long.

The V call is TRBV28, the J call TRBJ2-2; a weak D match, TRBD1 (5 bases). The V gene lost 6 bases and the J gene lost 4 bases, with 15 bases spanning the gap. CDR1 and CDR2 from the germline V gene are MDHEN and SYDVKM. The CDR3 has 15 residues. In DNA form, the CDR3 reads TGTGCCAGCAGCCTCCCTAGGGGCGGCACCGGGGAGCTGTTTTTT. It translates to CASSLPRGGTGELFF. Looking up the rest from reference TRBV28 and TRBJ2-2 gives the full variable domain: DVKVTQSSRYLVKRTGEKVFLECVQDMDHENMFWYRQDPGLGLRLIYFSYDVKMKEKGDIPEGYSVSREKKERFSLILESASTNQTSMYLCASSLPRGGTGELFFGEGSRLTVL.

The V call is TRBV28, the J call TRBJ2-2, with D hard to call. The CDR3 consists of 14 residues. CDR1 MDHEN and CDR2 SYDVKM come from the germline V gene. Between the trimmed V and J ends, which lost 6 bases and 0 bases, there was a span of 8 bases. This CDR3 is CASSHNSNTGELFF. In DNA form, the CDR3 reads TGTGCCAGCAGCCACAATTCGAACACCGGGGAGCTGTTTTTT.

This chain links TRBV27 with TRBJ1-5, with 7 bases that match TRBD1. The CDR3 spans 19 residues. Germline V lookup: CDR1 MNHEY, CDR2 SMNVEV (reference sequence). The trim removed 0 bases at V and 4 bases at J, leaving 15 bases unmatched. The DNA of the CDR3 is TGTGCCAGCAGTTTATCTTTTACGTTGAGGGGGCCTCGGAATCAGCCCCAGCATTTT. It codes for CASSLSFTLRGPRNQPQHF.

The rearrangement joins TRBV6-5 to TRBJ1-1; TRBD1 matches 8 bases. Germline V gene data show CDR1 as MNHEY and CDR2 as SVGAGI. Unmatched junction bases numbered 5, after V lost 2 bases and J lost 3 bases. There are 15 residues in the CDR3. The CDR3 spells CASSYKTGVDTEAFF. CDR3 DNA sequence: TGTGCCAGCAGTTACAAGACAGGGGTGGACACTGAAGCTTTCTTT.

The chain uses TRBV6-6 and TRBJ1-1, with TRBD1 identical over 8 bases. The CDR3 consists of 14 residues. The V gene end was trimmed by 5 bases and the J gene end by 1 base; junction bases not matched to a gene: 3. Germline CDR1 is MNHNY and CDR2 is SVGAGI (reference sequence). The CDR3 DNA sequence: TGTGCCAGCAGTCACAGGGGGACGAACACTGAAGCTTTCTTT. This gives the protein CASSHRGTNTEAFF.

The chain recombines TRBV9 with TRBJ1-5; 9 bases are a match to TRBD1. Losses at the gene ends were 3 bases for V and 6 bases for J; bases not matched to a gene: 7. CDR1 and CDR2 (germline): SGDLS, YYNGEE. The CDR3 consists of 15 residues. The CDR3 loop is CASSGGQGKGQPQHF. In nucleotides, the CDR3 is TGTGCCAGCAGCGGGGGACAGGGAAAAGGTCAGCCCCAGCATTTT.

The chain has TRBV19 and TRBJ1-3; maybe TRBD1 (5 bases). Per the germline V gene, CDR1 is LNHDA and CDR2 is SQIVND (reference sequence). CDR3 size: 13 residues. V was trimmed by 10 bases and J by 1 base, leaving 11 bases between them. DNA of the CDR3: TGTGCCACCCAAAGGGGATCTGGAAACACCATATATTTT. It is translated as CATQRGSGNTIYF.

The chain couples TRBV10-3 to TRBJ2-1; 11 bases are a match to TRBD2. The CDR3 is 16 residues long. With 6 bases clipped from V and 7 bases from J, the junction kept 11 bases outside the gene matches. Germline-derived CDR1 and CDR2 are ENHRY and SYGVKD. This chain's CDR3 is CAIRRAGTSGINEQFF. The CDR3 bases are TGTGCCATCAGGAGAGCCGGGACTAGCGGAATAAATGAGCAGTTCTTC.

The chain has TRBV5-1 and TRBJ2-7; a possible D gene is TRBD2 (5 bases). V was clipped by 2 bases and J by 6 bases, with 9 bases between them. CDR1 and CDR2 (germline): SGHRS, YFSETQ. CDR3 length equals 12 residues. Here the CDR3 reads CASSFLDSEQYF. The CDR3 nucleotides read TGCGCCAGCAGCTTCCTGGACTCCGAGCAGTACTTC. Using reference TRBV5-1 and TRBJ2-7 for the parts outside the CDR3, the full variable domain is KAGVTQTPRYLIKTRGQQVTLSCSPISGHRSVSWYQQTPGQGLQFLFEYFSETQRNKGNFPGRFSGRQFSNSRSEMNVSTLELGDSALYLCASSFLDSEQYFGPGTRLTVT.

V is TRBV19 and J is TRBJ2-6; D is ambiguous. Germline assignment: CDR1 LNHDA and CDR2 SQIVND (reference sequence). This CDR3 is 14 amino acids long. Trimming cost V 6 bases and J 3 bases, with 9 bases left between them. Here the CDR3 reads CASRTNGGANVLTF. For the CDR3, the DNA is TGTGCCAGTAGGACAAACGGTGGGGCCAACGTCCTGACTTTC.

The rearrangement uses TRBV7-9 and TRBJ2-7; perhaps TRBD2 as D (5 bases). Germline V gene lookup returns CDR1 SEHNR and CDR2 FQNEAQ (reference sequence). The CDR3 has 15 amino acids. V lost 1 base, J lost 3 bases, and 13 bases lay in between. In DNA form, the CDR3 reads TGTGCCAGCAGCTTAGATGAGGGCGCCGGCTACGAGCAGTACTTC. It yields the protein CASSLDEGAGYEQYF. Together with reference TRBV7-9 and TRBJ2-7, the CDR3 gives the full variable domain: DTGVSQNPRHKITKRGQNVTFRCDPISEHNRLYWYRQTLGQGPEFLTYFQNEAQLEKSRLLSDRFSAERPKGSFSTLEIQRTEQGDSAMYLCASSLDEGAGYEQYFGPGTRLTVT.

The chain joins TRBV5-6 to TRBJ2-1; the D gene is possibly TRBD2 (5 bases). This CDR3 has 12 amino acids. V gave up 2 bases and J gave up 7 bases, with 7 bases separating them. Germline-derived CDR1 and CDR2 are SGHDT and YYEEEE. The CDR3 DNA sequence: TGTGCCAGCAGCTTAGGAGGAAATGAGCAGTTCTTC. It specifies CASSLGGNEQFF.

This sequence joins TRBV6-5 and TRBJ1-5, with D maybe TRBD1 (6 bases). V was shortened by 5 bases and J by 2 bases, with 7 bases between the two germline ends. The CDR3 runs to 13 residues. The germline CDR1 and CDR2 sequences are MNHEY and SVGAGI. CDR3 bases: TGTGCCAGCAGTCCAGGGGGCAATCAGCCCCAGCATTTT. Protein product: CASSPGGNQPQHF.

V usage is TRBV9 and J usage is TRBJ2-5; TRBD2 agrees at 16 bases. CDR3 size: 18 residues. CDR1 and CDR2 from the germline V gene are SGDLS and YYNGEE. The junction had 5 bases not matched to a gene; V was cut back by 0 bases and J by 3 bases. CDR3 protein: CASSVGGLAGGAKETQYF. The CDR3 coding sequence is TGTGCCAGCAGCGTAGGGGGACTAGCGGGAGGGGCGAAAGAGACCCAGTACTTC.

As regards this clone: A read error may produce the germline difference seen at one junction end. This sequence joins TRBV28 and TRBJ2-3; 8 positions agree with TRBD2. The CDR3 loop spans 13 amino acids. CDR1 and CDR2 from the germline V gene are MDHEN and SYDVKM. CDR3 protein: CASSIQTSDPRDF. DNA of the CDR3: TGTGCCAGCAGCATTCAGACTAGCGATCCACGGGATTTT.

The chain uses TRBV19 and TRBJ1-1, with 8 positions matching TRBD1. This CDR3 is 12 amino acids long. Germline values: CDR1 LNHDA, CDR2 SQIVND (reference sequence). The V and J ends lost 9 bases and 4 bases, in that order; junction bases with no gene match: 4. CDR3 region: CASLDRVTEAFF. The CDR3 nucleotides are TGTGCCAGCTTGGACAGGGTCACTGAAGCTTTCTTT.

The chain employs TRBV6-6 and TRBJ1-5; D remains unclear. The V end was cut by 5 bases, the J end by 9 bases, with 14 bases between. The CDR3 is made up of 13 amino acids. The V gene's germline CDR1 is MNHNY and CDR2 SVGAGI (reference sequence). CDR3 residues: CASSPLFSMPQHF. The CDR3, as DNA: TGTGCCAGCAGTCCCCTTTTTAGCATGCCCCAGCATTTT.

The chain has TRBV5-1 and TRBJ2-1; 12 bases align to TRBD2. The ends lost 2 bases at V and 4 bases at J; junction bases unmatched: 10. Germline CDR1 is SGHRS and CDR2 is YFSETQ. This CDR3 spans 18 amino acids. CDR3 in amino acids: CASSFLLAGGIGYNEQFF. CDR3 coding DNA: TGCGCCAGCAGCTTTCTACTAGCGGGAGGTATCGGGTACAATGAGCAGTTCTTC.

The rearrangement uses TRBV10-1 and TRBJ1-6, with D tentatively TRBD1 (5 bases). Trimming cost V 5 bases and J 5 bases, with 7 bases left between them. Germline CDR1 WNHNN, CDR2 SYGVQD (reference sequence). The CDR3 extends over 13 amino acids. CDR3 coding DNA: TGCGCCAGCAGTTTGACAGATAATTCACCCCTCCACTTT. As protein: CASSLTDNSPLHF.

The V call is TRBV4-1, the J call TRBJ2-7; TRBD1 matches 9 bases. Germline V gene sequence: CDR1 MGHRA, CDR2 YSYEKL. V lost 4 bases and J lost 3; bases outside the gene matches: 7. The CDR3 is 15 residues long. DNA for the CDR3: TGCGCCAGCAGCCCCGGTACAGGGGGCGGCTACGAGCAGTACTTC. As protein: CASSPGTGGGYEQYF.

V is TRBV7-8 and J is TRBJ2-3; 10 nucleotides match TRBD2. This CDR3 contains 19 residues. CDR1 is SGHVS and CDR2 is FQNEAQ in the germline V gene. V lost 0 bases to trimming and J lost 0 bases; unmatched junction nucleotides: 9. The CDR3 is CASSLAHSGRPSSTDTQYF. The CDR3 coding sequence is TGTGCCAGCAGCTTAGCGCATAGCGGGAGGCCATCGAGCACAGATACGCAGTATTTT. Using reference TRBV7-8 and TRBJ2-3 for the parts outside the CDR3, the full variable domain is GAGVSQSPRYKVAKRGQDVALRCDPISGHVSLFWYQQALGQGPEFLTYFQNEAQLDKSGLPSDRFFAERPEGSVSTLKIQRTQQEDSAVYLCASSLAHSGRPSSTDTQYFGPGTRLTVL.

The V call is TRBV7-9, the J call TRBJ2-6, with D possibly being TRBD1 (6 bases). V was trimmed by 5 bases and J by 4 bases, leaving 15 bases between them. This CDR3 has 16 residues. Germline V CDR1 and CDR2: SEHNR, FQNEAQ (reference sequence). The CDR3 loop is CASSARTGTGANVLTF. CDR3 DNA: TGTGCCAGCAGCGCTAGAACAGGGACCGGGGCCAACGTCCTGACTTTC.

The chain is built from TRBV7-9 and TRBJ2-1; possibly TRBD1 for D (6 bases). The CDR3 has 13 residues. V was cut by 8 bases and J by 4 bases, with 12 bases left in between. CDR1 is SEHNR, CDR2 FQNEAQ, per germline (reference sequence). Here the CDR3 DNA reads TGTGCCAGCTTAAGAGGGGGTTACAATGAGCAGTTCTTC. Amino acids: CASLRGGYNEQFF.

The genes are TRBV4-1 and TRBJ2-2, with TRBD2 matching 13 bases. V was clipped by 3 bases and J by 2 bases; unmatched bases: 3. The CDR3 consists of 17 residues. Per the germline V gene, CDR1 is MGHRA and CDR2 is YSYEKL. The CDR3 loop reads CASSQGLAGINTGELFF. CDR3 coding DNA: TGCGCCAGCAGCCAGGGACTAGCGGGGATTAACACCGGGGAGCTGTTTTTT.

The chain links TRBV5-1 to TRBJ1-2; 9 bases align to TRBD1. CDR1 SGHRS and CDR2 YFSETQ come from the germline V gene. Losses at the gene ends were 4 bases for V and 4 bases for J; bases not matched to a gene: 2. The CDR3 length is 13 residues. The CDR3 loop reads CASSPGQGYGYTF. The CDR3 DNA reads TGCGCCAGCAGCCCGGGACAGGGCTATGGCTACACCTTC. The whole variable domain, filled in from reference TRBV5-1 and TRBJ1-2, reads KAGVTQTPRYLIKTRGQQVTLSCSPISGHRSVSWYQQTPGQGLQFLFEYFSETQRNKGNFPGRFSGRQFSNSRSEMNVSTLELGDSALYLCASSPGQGYGYTFGSGTRLTVV.

V usage is TRBV7-9 and J usage is TRBJ2-5; no reliable D call. There are 12 residues in the CDR3. CDR1 and CDR2 (germline): SEHNR, FQNEAQ (reference sequence). Trimming cost V 6 bases and J 2 bases, with 7 bases left between them. The CDR3 spells CASSQIQETQYF. In nucleotides, the CDR3 is TGTGCCAGCAGTCAGATACAAGAGACCCAGTACTTC.